The T cell receptor (beta chain) described here comes from a study of T cells in Graves' hyperthyroidism and ophthalmopathy. Ahead of any ophthalmopathy symptoms, the blood sample was obtained at the first diagnosis of hyperthyroidism. This clonotype was observed at least ten times. What was amplified from RNA transcripts were TCR beta CDR3 regions. TCR CDR3 underwent first-round RT-PCR with the HTBI primer set. A single record per CDR3 protein comes from TCRdb applying MiXCR to the multiplex PCR reads. This sample yields fewer than 400,000 distinct CDR3 sequences, of which 15% to 18% are seen a single time; 25% to 35% belongs to the top ten. V was cut by 4 bases and J by 1 base, with 13 bases left in between. CDR3 length: 14 residues. Germline values: CDR1 DFQATT, CDR2 SNEGSKA (reference sequence).

The source of this sequence is a young woman with Graves' hyperthyroidism that later progressed to Graves' ophthalmopathy. This chain joins TRBV20-1 and TRBJ1-2; no firm D call. Material: blood. The CDR3, as DNA: TGCAGTGCTAACCCACCCGAGGTTAACTATGGCTACACCTTC. It specifies CSANPPEVNYGYTF.